This T cell receptor (beta chain) was recorded in a study of shared clonotypes between healthy human individuals. Details on this clone: Its antigen remains unknown.

General study findings and limits: Roughly 5% of naive CD4 clonotypes were common to a handful of donors.

Method: immunoSEQ multiplex PCR; TCRdb's copy keeps in-frame clones and lacks some. The sample yields some 700,000 clones, around 91% seen once. The CDR3 is made up of 13 amino acids. Germline V lookup: CDR1 MNHEY, CDR2 SMNVEV (reference sequence). With 4 bases removed from V and 5 bases from J, the gap between germline ends came to 9 bases. What was sequenced was memory CD8+ T cells from PBMCs. Stated subset: CD45RO+ cells pooled with CCR7-negative TemRA cells. The chain carries TRBV27 and TRBJ1-3, with D maybe TRBD1 (6 bases). The sequence derives from a man between 18 and 29 years old in good health. Some clones in this sample may be carry-over from other donors' samples. In nucleotides, the CDR3 is TGTGCCAGCAGTTCAGGGGCCAGAAACACCATATATTTT. It translates to CASSSGARNTIYF.